The sequence of this TCR beta chain was determined in a study of blood T cell repertoires in COVID-19. Overall study context: Collection of acute and convalescent COVID-19 samples took place in the United States, Italy and Spain. T cells, B-cell-depleted T cells, or PBMCs provided the cDNA or gDNA that served as material.

As regards this clone: One end of the junction is discordant with germline, which a read error may explain.

Germline V gene sequence: CDR1 MDHEN, CDR2 SYDVKM. The CDR3 has 19 amino acids. In the source study's methods: Reference gene primer amplification gave estimated nucleated cell counts. The assay was immunoSEQ multiplex PCR, and TCRdb's table has in-frame clones only and misses some. V and J calls and clone size come straight from that table; D and trimming were deduced from the DNA. Of approximately 26,000 clones listed, almost 95% are singletons. This chain joins TRBV28 and TRBJ1-6; the D is unclear. Material: peripheral blood. This clonotype originated in a human donor in a cohort sampled during active COVID-19. This chain's CDR3 is CASTKTERTPEDARRTTVF. The CDR3 DNA is TGTGCCAGCACAAAAACGGAGCGGACCCCCGAGGATGCGCGCCGGACGACGGTTTTT.